This T cell receptor (beta chain) is drawn from a study of blood T cell repertoires in COVID-19. Turning to the study itself: COVID-19 samples from acute and convalescent phases originated in the United States, Italy and Spain. T cells, B-cell-depleted T cells, or PBMCs supplied cDNA or gDNA.

The CDR3 runs 16 residues. CDR1 and CDR2 from the germline V gene are SGHNT and YENEEA. Trimming removed 1 base from V and 4 bases from J; junction bases left unmatched: 4. In the study's own analysis: Amplification of reference gene primers was used by the study to estimate nucleated cell counts. Profiled with immunoSEQ multiplex PCR; TCRdb holds only in-frame clones, not every one. The D gene and trimming were derived from the DNA, and the V and J assignments and clone size from that table. Among around 320,000 clones listed, roughly nine tenths were seen once. The origin of this receptor is a woman under 40 with COVID-19, enrolled during active disease. The V gene is TRBV11-3, the J gene TRBJ2-1; 10 nucleotides agree with TRBD2. Sequenced sample: peripheral blood. CDR3 sequence reads: CASSLGGTSVYNEQFF. The CDR3 DNA reads TGTGCCAGCAGCTTAGGCGGGACTAGCGTATACAATGAGCAGTTCTTC. The whole variable domain, remainder taken from reference TRBV11-3 and TRBJ2-1, is EAGVVQSPRYKIIEKKQPVAFWCNPISGHNTLYWYLQNLGQGPELLIRYENEEAVDDSQLPKDRFSAERLKGVDSTLKIQPAELGDSAVYLCASSLGGTSVYNEQFFGPGTRLTVL.